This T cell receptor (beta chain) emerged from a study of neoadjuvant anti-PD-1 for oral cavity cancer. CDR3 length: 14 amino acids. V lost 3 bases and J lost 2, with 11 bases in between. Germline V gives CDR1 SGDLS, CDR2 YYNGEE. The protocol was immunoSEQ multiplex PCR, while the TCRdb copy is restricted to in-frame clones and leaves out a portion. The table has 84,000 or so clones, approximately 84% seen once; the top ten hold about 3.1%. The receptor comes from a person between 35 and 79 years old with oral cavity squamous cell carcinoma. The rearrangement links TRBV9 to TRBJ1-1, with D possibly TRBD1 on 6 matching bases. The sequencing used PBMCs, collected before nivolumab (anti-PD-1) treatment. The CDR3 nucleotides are TGTGCCAGCAGCGCAAGACAGGTCAACACTGAAGCTTTCTTT. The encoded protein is CASSARQVNTEAFF.